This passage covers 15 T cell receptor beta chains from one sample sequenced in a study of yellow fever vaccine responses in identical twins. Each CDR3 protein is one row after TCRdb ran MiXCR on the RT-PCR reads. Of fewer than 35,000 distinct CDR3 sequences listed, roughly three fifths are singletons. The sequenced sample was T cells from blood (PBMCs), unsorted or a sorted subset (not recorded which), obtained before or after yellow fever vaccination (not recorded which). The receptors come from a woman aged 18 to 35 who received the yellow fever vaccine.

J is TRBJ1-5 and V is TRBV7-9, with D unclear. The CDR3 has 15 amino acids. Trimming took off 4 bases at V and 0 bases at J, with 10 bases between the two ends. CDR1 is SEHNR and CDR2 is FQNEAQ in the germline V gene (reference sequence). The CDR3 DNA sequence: TGTGCCAGCAGCTCGACGGACTATAGCAATCAGCCCCAGCATTTT. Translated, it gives CASSSTDYSNQPQHF.

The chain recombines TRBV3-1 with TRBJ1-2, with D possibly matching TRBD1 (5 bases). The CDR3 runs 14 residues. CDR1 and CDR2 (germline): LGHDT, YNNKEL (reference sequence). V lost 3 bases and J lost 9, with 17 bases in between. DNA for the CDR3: TGTGCCAGCAGCCAGGAACCTCGACAGCCAAGCTACACCTTC. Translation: CASSQEPRQPSYTF.

As DNA, the CDR3 is TGTGCCAGCAGACAGGGGATGGAGCAGTACGTC. This gives the protein CASRQGMEQYV. This chain connects TRBV12-3 or TRBV12-4 to TRBJ2-7; 7 positions agree with TRBD1. Trimming removed 6 bases from V and 7 bases from J; junction bases left unmatched: 3. There are 11 residues in the CDR3.

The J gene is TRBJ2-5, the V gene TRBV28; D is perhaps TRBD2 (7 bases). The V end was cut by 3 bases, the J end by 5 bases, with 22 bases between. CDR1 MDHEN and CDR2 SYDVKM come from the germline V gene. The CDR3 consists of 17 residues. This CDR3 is CASSFRKGGAGMETQYF. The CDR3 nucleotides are TGTGCCAGCAGTTTCCGAAAGGGGGGGGCGGGTATGGAGACCCAGTACTTC.

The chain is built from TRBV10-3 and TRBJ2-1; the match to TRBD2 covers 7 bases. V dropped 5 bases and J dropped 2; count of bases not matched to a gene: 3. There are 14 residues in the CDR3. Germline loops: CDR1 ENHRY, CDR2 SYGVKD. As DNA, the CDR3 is TGTGCCATCAGTTCTAGCGGTACCTACAATGAGCAGTTCTTC. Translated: CAISSSGTYNEQFF.

The CDR3 loop is CASSFSGARNQPQHF. The DNA for the CDR3 is TGTGCCAGCAGTTTCTCAGGGGCCCGCAATCAGCCCCAGCATTTT. The V and J genes are TRBV28 and TRBJ1-5, with D tentatively TRBD1 (6 bases). With 3 bases removed from V and 2 bases from J, the gap between germline ends came to 11 bases. Germline lookup yields CDR1 MDHEN and CDR2 SYDVKM. The CDR3 is made up of 15 amino acids.

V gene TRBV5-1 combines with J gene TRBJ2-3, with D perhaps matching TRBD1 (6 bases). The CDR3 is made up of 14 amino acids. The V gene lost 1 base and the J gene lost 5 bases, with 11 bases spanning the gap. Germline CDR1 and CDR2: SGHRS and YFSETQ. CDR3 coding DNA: TGCGCCAGCAGCTTGCAGGGGTTGGGAGATACGCAGTATTTT. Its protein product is CASSLQGLGDTQYF.

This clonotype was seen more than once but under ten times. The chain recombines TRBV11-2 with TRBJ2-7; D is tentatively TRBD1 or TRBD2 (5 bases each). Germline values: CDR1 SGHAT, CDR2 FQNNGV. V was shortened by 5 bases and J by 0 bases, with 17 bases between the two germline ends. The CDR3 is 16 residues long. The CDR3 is CASSPQGAENSYEQYV. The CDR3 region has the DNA TGTGCCAGCAGCCCCCAGGGAGCCGAAAACTCCTACGAGCAGTACGTC.

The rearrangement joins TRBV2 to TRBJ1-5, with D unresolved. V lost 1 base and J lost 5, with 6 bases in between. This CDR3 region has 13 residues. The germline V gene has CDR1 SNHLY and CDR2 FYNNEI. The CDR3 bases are TGTGCCAGCAGTGAAGAGTACGATCAGCCCCAGCATTTT. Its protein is CASSEEYDQPQHF.

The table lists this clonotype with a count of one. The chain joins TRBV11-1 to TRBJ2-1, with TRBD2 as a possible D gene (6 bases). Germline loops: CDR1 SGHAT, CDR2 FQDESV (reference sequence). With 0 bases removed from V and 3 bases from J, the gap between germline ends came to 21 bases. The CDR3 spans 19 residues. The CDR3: CASSLARTGGTVLYNEQFF. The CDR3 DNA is TGTGCCAGCAGCTTAGCGAGGACGGGTGGGACTGTGCTCTACAATGAGCAGTTCTTC.

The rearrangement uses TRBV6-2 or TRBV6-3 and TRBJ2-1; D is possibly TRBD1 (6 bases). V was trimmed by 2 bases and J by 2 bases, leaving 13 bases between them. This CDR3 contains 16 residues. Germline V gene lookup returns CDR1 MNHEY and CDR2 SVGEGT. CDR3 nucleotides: TGTGCCAGCAGTTACCAAACAGGGACCACCTACAATGAGCAGTTCTTC. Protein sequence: CASSYQTGTTYNEQFF.

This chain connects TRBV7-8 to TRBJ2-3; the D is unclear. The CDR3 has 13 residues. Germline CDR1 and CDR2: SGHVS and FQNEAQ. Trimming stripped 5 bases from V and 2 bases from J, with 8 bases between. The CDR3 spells CASSSYTTDTQYF. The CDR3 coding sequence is TGTGCCAGCAGCAGCTACACCACAGATACGCAGTATTTT.

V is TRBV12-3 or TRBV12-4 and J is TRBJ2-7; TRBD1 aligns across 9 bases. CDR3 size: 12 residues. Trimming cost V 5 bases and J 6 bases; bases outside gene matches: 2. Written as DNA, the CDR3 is TGTGCCAGCAGTCCGGACAGGGGCGAGCAGTACGTC. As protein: CASSPDRGEQYV.

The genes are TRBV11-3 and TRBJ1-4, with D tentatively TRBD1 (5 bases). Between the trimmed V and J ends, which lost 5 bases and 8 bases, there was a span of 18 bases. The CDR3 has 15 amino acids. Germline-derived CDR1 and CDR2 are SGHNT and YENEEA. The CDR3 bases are TGTGCCAGCAGCAAGACAAGCGGCGGGGCCGAAAAACTGTTTTTT. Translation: CASSKTSGGAEKLFF.

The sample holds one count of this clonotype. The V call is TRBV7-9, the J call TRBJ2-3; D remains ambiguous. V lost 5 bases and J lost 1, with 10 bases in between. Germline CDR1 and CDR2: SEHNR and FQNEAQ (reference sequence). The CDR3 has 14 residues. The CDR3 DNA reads TGTGCCAGCAGCAGAGTGCCGGGCACAGATACGCAGTATTTT. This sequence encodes CASSRVPGTDTQYF.